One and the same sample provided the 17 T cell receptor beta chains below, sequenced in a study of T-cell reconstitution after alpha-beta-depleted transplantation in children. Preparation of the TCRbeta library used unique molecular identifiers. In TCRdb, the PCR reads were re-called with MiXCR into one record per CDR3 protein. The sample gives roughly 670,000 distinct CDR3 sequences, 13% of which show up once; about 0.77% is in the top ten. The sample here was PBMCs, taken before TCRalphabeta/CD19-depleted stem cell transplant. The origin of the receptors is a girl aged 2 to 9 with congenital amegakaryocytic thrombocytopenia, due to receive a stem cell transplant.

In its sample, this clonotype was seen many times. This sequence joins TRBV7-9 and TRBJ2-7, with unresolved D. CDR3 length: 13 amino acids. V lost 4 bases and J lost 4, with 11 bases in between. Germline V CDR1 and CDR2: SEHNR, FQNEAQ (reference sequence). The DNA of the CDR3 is TGTGCCAGCAGCTCTGGCAGCCCTTACGAGCAGTACTTC. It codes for CASSSGSPYEQYF.

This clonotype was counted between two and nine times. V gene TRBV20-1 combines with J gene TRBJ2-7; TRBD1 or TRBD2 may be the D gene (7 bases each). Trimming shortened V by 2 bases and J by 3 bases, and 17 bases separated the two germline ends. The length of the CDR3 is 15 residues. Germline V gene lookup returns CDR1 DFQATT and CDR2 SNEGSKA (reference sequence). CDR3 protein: CSARKPGGLLYEQYF. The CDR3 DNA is TGCAGTGCTAGAAAGCCAGGGGGACTACTCTACGAGCAGTACTTC.

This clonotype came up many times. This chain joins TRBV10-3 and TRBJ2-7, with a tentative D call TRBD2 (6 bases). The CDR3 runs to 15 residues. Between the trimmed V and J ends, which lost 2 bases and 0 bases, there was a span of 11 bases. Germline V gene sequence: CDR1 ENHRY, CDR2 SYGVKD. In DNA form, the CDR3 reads TGTGCCATCAGTGAGGACGCGGGAAGCTCCTACGAGCAGTACTTC. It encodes CAISEDAGSSYEQYF.

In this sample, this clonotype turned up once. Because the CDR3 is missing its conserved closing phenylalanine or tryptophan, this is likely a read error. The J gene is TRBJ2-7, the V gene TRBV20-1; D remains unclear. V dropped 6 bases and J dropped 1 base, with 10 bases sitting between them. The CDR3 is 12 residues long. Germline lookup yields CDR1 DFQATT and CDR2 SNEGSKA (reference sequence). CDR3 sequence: CSAAPSSYEQYL. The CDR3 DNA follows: TGCAGTGCCGCCCCGAGTTCCTACGAGCAGTACCTC.

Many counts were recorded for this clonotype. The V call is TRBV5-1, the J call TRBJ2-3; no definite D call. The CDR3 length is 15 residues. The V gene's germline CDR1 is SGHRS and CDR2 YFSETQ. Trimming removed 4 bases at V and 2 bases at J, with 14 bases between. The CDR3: CASSTLETYTDTQYF. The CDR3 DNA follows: TGCGCCAGCAGCACATTGGAGACATACACAGATACGCAGTATTTT.

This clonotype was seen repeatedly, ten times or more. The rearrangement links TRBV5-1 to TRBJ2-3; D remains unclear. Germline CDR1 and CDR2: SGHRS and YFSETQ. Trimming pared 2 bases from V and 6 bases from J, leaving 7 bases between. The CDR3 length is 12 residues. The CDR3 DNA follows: TGCGCCAGCAGCTTTTCCGTTGATACGCAGTATTTT. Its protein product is CASSFSVDTQYF.

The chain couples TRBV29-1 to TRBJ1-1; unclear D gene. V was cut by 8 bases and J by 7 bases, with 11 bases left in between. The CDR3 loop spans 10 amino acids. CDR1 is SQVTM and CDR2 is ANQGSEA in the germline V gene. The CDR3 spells CSTKLVEAFF. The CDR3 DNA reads TGCAGCACAAAGTTGGTTGAAGCTTTCTTT.

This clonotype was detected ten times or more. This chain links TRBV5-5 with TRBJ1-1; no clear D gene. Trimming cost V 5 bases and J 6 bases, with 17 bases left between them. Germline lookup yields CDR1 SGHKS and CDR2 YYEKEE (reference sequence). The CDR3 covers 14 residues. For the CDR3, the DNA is TGTGCCAGCAGTAGCGTTTGGGGAACTCCTGAAGCTTTCTTT. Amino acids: CASSSVWGTPEAFF.

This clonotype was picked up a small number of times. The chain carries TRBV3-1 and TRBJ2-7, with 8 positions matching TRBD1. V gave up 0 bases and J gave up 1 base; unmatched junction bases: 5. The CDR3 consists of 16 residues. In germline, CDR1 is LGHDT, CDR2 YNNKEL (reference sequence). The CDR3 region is CASSQDVRTGSYEQYF. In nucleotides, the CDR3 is TGTGCCAGCAGCCAAGACGTTAGGACAGGGTCCTACGAGCAGTACTTC.

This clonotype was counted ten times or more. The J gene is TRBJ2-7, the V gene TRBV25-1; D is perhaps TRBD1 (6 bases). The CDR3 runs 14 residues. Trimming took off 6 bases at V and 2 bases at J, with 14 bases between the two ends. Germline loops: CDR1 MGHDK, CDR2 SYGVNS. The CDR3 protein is CASRPTGAPYEQYF. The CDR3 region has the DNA TGTGCCAGCAGACCGACAGGCGCTCCCTACGAGCAGTACTTC.

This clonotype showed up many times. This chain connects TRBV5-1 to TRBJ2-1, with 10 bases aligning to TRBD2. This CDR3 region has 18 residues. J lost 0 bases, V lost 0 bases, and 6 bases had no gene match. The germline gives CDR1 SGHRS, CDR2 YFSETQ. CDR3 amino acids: CASSLEGLARSSYNEQFF. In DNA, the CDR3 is TGCGCCAGCAGCTTGGAGGGACTAGCGCGGAGCTCCTACAATGAGCAGTTCTTC.

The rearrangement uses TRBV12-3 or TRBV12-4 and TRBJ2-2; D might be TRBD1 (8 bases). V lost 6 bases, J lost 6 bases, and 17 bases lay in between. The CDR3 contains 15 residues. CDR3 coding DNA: TGTGCCAGCAGCCGGACAGGGAGGGAAGCCGGGGAGCTGTTTTTT. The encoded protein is CASSRTGREAGELFF.

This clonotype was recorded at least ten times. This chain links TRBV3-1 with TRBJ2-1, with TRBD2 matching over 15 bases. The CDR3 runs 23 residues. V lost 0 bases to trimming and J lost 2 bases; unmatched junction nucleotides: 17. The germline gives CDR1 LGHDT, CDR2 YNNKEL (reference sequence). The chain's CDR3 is CASSQEDRAGWTSGREPYNEQFF. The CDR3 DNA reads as TGTGCCAGCAGCCAAGAGGACAGGGCTGGATGGACTAGCGGGAGGGAACCCTACAATGAGCAGTTCTTC.

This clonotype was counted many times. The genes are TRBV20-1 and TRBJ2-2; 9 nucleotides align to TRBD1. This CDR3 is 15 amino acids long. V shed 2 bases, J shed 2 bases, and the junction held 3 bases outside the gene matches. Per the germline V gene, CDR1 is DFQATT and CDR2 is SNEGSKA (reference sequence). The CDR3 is CSARHRGLNTGELFF. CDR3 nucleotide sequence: TGCAGTGCTAGACACAGGGGGCTTAACACCGGGGAGCTGTTTTTT.

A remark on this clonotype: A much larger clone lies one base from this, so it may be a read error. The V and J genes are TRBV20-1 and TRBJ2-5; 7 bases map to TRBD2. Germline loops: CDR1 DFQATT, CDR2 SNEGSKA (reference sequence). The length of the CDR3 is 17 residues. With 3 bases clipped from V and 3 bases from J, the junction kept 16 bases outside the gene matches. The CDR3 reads CSASLPVTKRDEETQYF. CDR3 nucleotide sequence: TGCAGTGCTAGTTTGCCGGTAACTAAGCGGGACGAAGAGACCCAGTACTTC.

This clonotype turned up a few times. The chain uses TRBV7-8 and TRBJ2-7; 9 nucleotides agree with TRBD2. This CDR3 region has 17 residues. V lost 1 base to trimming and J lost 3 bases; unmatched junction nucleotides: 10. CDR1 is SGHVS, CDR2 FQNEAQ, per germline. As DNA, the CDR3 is TGTGCCAGCAGCTTAGTTCGTTTGGGACTAGCTTACTACGAGCAGTACTTC. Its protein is CASSLVRLGLAYYEQYF.

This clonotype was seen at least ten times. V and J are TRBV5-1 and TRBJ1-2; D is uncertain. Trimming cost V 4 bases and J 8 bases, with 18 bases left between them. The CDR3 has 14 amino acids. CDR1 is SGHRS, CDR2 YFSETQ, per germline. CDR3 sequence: CASSPPSLRRGYTF. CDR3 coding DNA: TGCGCCAGCAGCCCCCCTTCGTTGCGGCGAGGCTACACCTTC.